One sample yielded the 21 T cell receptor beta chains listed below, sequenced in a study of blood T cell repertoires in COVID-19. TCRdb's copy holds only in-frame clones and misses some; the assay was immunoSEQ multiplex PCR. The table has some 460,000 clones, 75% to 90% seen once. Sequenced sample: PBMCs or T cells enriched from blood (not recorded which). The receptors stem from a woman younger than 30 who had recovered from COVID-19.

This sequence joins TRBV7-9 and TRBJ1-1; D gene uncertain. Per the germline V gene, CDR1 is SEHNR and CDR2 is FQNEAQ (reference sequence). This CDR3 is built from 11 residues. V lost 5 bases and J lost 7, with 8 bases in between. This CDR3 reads CASSRHGEAFF. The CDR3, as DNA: TGTGCCAGCAGCCGTCACGGTGAAGCTTTCTTT.

CDR3 sequence (DNA): TGTGCCAGCAGCCTACAGGACAGGACAAACTATGGCTACACCTTC. Translation: CASSLQDRTNYGYTF. The chain combines TRBV6-5 with TRBJ1-2; 7 nucleotides line up with TRBD1. The germline gives CDR1 MNHEY, CDR2 SVGAGI. There are 15 residues in the CDR3. With V trimmed by 6 bases and J by 2 bases, 9 bases remained unmatched.

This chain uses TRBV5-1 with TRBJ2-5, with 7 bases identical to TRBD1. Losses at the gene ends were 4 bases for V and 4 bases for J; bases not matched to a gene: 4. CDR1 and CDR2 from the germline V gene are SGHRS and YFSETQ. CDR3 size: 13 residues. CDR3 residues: CASSASGGETQYF. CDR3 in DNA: TGCGCCAGCAGCGCCTCAGGGGGAGAGACCCAGTACTTC.

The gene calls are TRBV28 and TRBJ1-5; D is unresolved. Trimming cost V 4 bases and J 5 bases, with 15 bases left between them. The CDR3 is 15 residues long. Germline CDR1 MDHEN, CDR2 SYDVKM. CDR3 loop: CASSSKGGIDQPQHF. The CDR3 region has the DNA TGTGCCAGCAGTTCAAAGGGAGGAATTGATCAGCCCCAGCATTTT.

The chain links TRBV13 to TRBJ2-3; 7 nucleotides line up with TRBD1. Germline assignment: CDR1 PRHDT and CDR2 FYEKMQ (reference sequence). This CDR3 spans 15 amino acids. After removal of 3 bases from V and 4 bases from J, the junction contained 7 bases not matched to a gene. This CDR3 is CASSLDRMTADTQYF. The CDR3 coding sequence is TGTGCCAGCAGCTTGGACAGGATGACGGCAGATACGCAGTATTTT. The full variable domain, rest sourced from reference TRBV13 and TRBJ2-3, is AAGVIQSPRHLIKEKRETATLKCYPIPRHDTVYWYQQGPGQDPQFLISFYEKMQSDKGSIPDRFSAQQFSDYHSELNMSSLELGDSALYFCASSLDRMTADTQYFGPGTRLTVL.

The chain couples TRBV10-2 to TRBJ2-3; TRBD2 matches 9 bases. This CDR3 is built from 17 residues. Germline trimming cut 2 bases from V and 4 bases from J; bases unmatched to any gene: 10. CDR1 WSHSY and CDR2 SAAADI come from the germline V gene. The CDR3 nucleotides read TGCGCCAGCAGTGAGGTCCGGGAGCGGGGGGCCGCAGATACGCAGTATTTT. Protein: CASSEVRERGAADTQYF.

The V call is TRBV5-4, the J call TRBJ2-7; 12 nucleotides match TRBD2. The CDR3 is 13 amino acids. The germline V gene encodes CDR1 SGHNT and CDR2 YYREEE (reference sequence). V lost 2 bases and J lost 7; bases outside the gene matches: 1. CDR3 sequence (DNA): TGTGCCAGCAGCTTAGGACTAGCGGGGGAGCAGTACTTC. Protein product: CASSLGLAGEQYF.

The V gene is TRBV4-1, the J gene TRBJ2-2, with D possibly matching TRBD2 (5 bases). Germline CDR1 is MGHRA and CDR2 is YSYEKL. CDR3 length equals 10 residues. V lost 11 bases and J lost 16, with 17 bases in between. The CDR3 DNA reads TGCGCCCCCCATGGAGGTCGGGGGTTTTTT. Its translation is CAPHGGRGFF.

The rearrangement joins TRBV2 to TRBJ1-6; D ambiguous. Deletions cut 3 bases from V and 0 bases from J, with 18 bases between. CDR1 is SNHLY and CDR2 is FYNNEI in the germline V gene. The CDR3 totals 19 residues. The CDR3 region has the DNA TGTGCCAGCAGTGATACGGGTCCTACTGCGAGCTCCTATAATTCACCCCTCCACTTT. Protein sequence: CASSDTGPTASSYNSPLHF.

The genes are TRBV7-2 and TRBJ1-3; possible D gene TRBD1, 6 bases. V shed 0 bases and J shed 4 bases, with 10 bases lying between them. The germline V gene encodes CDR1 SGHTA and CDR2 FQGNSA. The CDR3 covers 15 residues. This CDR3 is CASSLAPGVGNTIYF. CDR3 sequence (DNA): TGTGCCAGCAGCTTAGCACCAGGGGTCGGAAACACCATATATTTT.

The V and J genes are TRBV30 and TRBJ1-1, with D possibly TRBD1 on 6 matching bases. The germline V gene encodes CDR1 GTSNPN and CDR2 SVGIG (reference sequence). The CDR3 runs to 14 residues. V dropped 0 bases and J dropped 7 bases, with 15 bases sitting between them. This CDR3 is CAWSVAGAYSEAFF. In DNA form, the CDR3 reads TGTGCCTGGAGTGTAGCGGGGGCGTATAGTGAAGCTTTCTTT.

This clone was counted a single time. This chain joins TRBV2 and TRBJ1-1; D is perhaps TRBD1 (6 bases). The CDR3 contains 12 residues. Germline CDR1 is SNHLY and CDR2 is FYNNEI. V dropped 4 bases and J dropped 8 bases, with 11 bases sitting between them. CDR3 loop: CASSGGGPEAFF. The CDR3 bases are TGTGCCAGCAGTGGGGGGGGGCCAGAAGCTTTCTTT.

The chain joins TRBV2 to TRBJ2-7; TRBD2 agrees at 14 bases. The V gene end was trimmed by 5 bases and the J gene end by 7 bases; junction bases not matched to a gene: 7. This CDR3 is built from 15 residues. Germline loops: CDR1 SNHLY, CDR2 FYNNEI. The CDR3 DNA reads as TGTGCCAGCAGTACTCAGACTAGCGGGGGGGCTGAGCAGTACTTC. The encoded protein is CASSTQTSGGAEQYF.

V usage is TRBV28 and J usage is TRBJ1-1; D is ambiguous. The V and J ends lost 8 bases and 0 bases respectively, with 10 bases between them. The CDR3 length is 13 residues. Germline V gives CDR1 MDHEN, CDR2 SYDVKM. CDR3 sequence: CASLEGLNTEAFF. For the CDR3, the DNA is TGTGCCAGCCTAGAGGGCTTGAACACTGAAGCTTTCTTT.

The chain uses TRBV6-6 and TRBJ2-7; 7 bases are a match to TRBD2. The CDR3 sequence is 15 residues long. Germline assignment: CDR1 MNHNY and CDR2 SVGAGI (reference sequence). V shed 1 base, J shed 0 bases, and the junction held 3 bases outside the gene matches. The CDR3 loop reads CASSYFGGNSYEQYF. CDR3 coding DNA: TGTGCCAGCAGTTACTTCGGGGGGAACTCCTACGAGCAGTACTTC.

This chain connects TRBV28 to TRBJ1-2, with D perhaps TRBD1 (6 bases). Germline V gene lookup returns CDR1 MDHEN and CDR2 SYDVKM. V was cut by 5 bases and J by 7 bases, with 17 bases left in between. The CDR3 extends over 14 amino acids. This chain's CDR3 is CASSPAPPRGGYTF. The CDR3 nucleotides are TGTGCCAGCAGTCCCGCACCGCCCAGGGGTGGCTACACCTTC.

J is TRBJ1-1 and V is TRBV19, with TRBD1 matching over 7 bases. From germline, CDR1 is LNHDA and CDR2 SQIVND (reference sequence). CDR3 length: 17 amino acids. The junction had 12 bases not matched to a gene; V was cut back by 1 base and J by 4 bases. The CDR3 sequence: CASSIGAGGALSTEAFF. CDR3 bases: TGTGCCAGTAGTATAGGGGCAGGGGGTGCGTTGAGCACTGAAGCTTTCTTT.

The CDR3 spells CASSSQTLTGELFF. CDR3 coding DNA: TGCGCCAGCAGCTCCCAAACACTAACCGGGGAGCTGTTTTTT. The chain combines TRBV5-1 with TRBJ2-2; D remains unclear. This CDR3 is built from 14 residues. Germline-derived CDR1 and CDR2 are SGHRS and YFSETQ. Trimming shortened V by 3 bases and J by 5 bases, and 11 bases separated the two germline ends.

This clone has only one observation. The CDR3 bases are TGTGCCAGCAGCGTAGACGGGGGGGCCTTGGGTGAGCAGTTCTTC. Protein sequence: CASSVDGGALGEQFF. The chain joins TRBV9 to TRBJ2-1; 8 positions agree with TRBD2. Per germline, CDR1 SGDLS and CDR2 YYNGEE. Trimming took 0 bases from V and 9 from J; bases not matched to a gene: 8. CDR3 size: 15 residues.

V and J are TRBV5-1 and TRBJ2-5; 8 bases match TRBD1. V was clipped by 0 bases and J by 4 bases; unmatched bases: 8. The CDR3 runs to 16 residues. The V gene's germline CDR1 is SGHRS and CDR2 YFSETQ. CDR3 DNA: TGCGCCAGCAGCTTGGTACCGACAGGGGCGGGAGAGACCCAGTACTTC. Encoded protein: CASSLVPTGAGETQYF.

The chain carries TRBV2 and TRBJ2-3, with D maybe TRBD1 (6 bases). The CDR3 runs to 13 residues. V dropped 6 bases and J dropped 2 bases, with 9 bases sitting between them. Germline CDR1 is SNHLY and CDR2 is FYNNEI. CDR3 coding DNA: TGTGCCAGCAGGTGGGGGCTCACAGATACGCAGTATTTT. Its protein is CASRWGLTDTQYF.